This T cell receptor (beta chain) emerged from a study of T cell changes during pregnancy in multiple sclerosis. Some clones are missing from TCRdb's copy, which holds only in-frame ones; the method was immunoSEQ multiplex PCR. The sample lists some 100,000 clones, just over 90% occurring once. The CDR3 totals 16 residues. Trimming shortened V by 3 bases and J by 1 base, and 16 bases separated the two germline ends. Germline lookup yields CDR1 ENHRY and CDR2 SYGVKD. The specimen comprised peripheral blood, sampled in the second trimester of pregnancy. V usage is TRBV10-3 and J usage is TRBJ2-7; D possibly corresponds to TRBD1 (5 bases). The source of this sequence is a female donor with multiple sclerosis, enrolled in a pregnancy study. The CDR3 loop reads CAISDSTRGQSYEQYF. The DNA of the CDR3 is TGTGCCATCAGTGATTCTACAAGGGGTCAATCCTACGAGCAGTACTTC.